This T cell receptor (beta chain) was profiled in a study of blood T cells in healthy people across ages. Whole-study results and caveats: Diversity figures derived from one million T cells were judged to underestimate the true value.

This clonotype was detected only a few times. The antigen is undetermined. There are 15 residues in the CDR3. The germline V gene encodes CDR1 LGHDT and CDR2 YNNKEL (reference sequence). V lost 4 bases and J lost 6, with 16 bases in between. With a J-beta primer mix and a sample-barcoded 5' primer, a second PCR ran about 7 to 11 cycles. TCRdb ran MiXCR on the 5' RACE reads and lists one entry per CDR3 protein. The sample holds around 990,000 distinct CDR3 sequences, roughly two fifths seen once. The chain employs TRBV3-1 and TRBJ2-4; D may match TRBD1 or TRBD2 (5 bases each). The TCR was taken from a young man in good health. Sequenced sample: blood. CDR3 sequence reads: CASSLSPGDGNIQYF. The CDR3 nucleotides are TGTGCCAGCAGCCTAAGCCCCGGGGACGGAAACATTCAGTACTTC.